The clone carrying this T cell receptor (beta chain) has only a few counts. This CDR3 has 17 amino acids. Germline CDR1 SGHVS, CDR2 FQNEAQ. Unmatched junction bases numbered 10, after V lost 1 base and J lost 6 bases. The source of the sample is a study of blood T cell repertoires in COVID-19. About the research overall: Sample material is recorded as cDNA or gDNA derived from T cells, B-cell-depleted T cells, or PBMCs.

Original processing methods: The assay estimated nucleated cells by amplifying reference gene primers. Profiled with immunoSEQ multiplex PCR; TCRdb holds only in-frame clones, not every one. V and J calls and clone size follow that table, whereas D and trimming were derived from the DNA. The sample holds roughly 250,000 clones, 80% to 90% seen once. This sequence was found in a woman aged 45-60 years with acute or convalescent COVID-19. This chain links TRBV7-8 with TRBJ1-5; 9 bases agree with TRBD1. The material sequenced was peripheral blood. Written as DNA, the CDR3 is TGTGCCAGCAGCTTAGACCGGGCACAGGGGGCGCGTCAGCCCCAGCATTTT. Its protein is CASSLDRAQGARQPQHF.